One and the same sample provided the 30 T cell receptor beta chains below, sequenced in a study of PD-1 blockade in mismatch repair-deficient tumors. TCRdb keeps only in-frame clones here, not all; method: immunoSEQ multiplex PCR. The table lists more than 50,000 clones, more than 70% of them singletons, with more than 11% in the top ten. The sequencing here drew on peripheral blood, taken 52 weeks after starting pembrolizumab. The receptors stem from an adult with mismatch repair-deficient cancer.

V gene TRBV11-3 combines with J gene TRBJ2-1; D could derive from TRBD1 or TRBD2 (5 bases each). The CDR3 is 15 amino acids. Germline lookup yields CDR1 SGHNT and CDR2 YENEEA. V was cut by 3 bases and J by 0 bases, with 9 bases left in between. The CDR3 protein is CASSLGPSSYNEQFF. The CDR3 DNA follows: TGTGCCAGCAGCTTGGGACCAAGCTCCTACAATGAGCAGTTCTTC.

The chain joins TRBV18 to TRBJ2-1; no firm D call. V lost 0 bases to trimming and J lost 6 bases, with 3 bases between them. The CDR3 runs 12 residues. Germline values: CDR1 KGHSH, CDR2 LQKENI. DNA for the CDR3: TGTGCCAGCTCACCACCGATCAATGAGCAGTTCTTC. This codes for CASSPPINEQFF.

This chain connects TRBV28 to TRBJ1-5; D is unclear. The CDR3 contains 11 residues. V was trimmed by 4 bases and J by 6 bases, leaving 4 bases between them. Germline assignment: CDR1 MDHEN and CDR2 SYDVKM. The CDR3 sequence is CASSSGQPQHF. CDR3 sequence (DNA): TGTGCCAGCAGTTCGGGTCAGCCCCAGCATTTT.

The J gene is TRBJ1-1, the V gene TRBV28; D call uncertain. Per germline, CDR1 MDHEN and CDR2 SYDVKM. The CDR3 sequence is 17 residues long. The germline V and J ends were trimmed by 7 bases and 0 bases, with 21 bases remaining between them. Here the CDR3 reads CASNSFTMRTMNTEAFF. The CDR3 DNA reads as TGTGCCAGCAATAGTTTCACCATGAGGACCATGAACACTGAAGCTTTCTTT.

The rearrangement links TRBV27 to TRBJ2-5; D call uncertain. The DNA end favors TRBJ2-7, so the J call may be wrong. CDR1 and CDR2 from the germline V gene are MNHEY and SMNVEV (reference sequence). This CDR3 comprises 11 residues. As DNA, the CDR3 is TGTGCCAGCAGTTTAGGGGACGAGCAGTACTTC. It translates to CASSLGDEQYF.

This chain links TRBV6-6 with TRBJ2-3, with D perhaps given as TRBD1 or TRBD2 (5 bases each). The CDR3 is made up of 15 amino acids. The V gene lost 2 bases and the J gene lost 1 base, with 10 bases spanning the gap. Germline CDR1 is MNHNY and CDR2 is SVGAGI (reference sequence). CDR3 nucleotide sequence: TGTGCCAGCAGTTACGTCCGGGACGGCACAGATACGCAGTATTTT. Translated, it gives CASSYVRDGTDTQYF.

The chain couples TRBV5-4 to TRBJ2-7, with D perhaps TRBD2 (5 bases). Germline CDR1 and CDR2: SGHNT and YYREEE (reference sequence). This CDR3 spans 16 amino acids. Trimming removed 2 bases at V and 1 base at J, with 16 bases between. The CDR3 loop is CASSLLDWGESYEQYF. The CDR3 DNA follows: TGTGCCAGCAGCTTACTCGATTGGGGAGAGTCCTACGAGCAGTACTTC.

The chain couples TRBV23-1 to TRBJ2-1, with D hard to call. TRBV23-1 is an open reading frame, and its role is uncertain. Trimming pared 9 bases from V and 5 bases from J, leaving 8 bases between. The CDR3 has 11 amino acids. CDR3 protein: CARTKNNEQFF. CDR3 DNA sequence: TGCGCCAGGACAAAGAACAATGAGCAGTTCTTC.

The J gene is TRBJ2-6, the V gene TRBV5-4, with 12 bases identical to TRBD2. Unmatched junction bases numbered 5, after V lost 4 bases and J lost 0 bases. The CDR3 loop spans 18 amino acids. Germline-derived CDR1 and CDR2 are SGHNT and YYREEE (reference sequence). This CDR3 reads CASSTRTSGVSGANVLTF. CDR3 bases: TGTGCCAGCAGCACACGGACTAGCGGGGTCTCTGGGGCCAACGTCCTGACTTTC.

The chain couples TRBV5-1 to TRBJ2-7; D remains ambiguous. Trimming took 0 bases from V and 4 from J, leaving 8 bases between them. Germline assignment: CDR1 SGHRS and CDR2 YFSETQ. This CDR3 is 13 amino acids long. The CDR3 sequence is CASSLGSFYEQYF. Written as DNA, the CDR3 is TGCGCCAGCAGCTTGGGCTCCTTTTACGAGCAGTACTTC.

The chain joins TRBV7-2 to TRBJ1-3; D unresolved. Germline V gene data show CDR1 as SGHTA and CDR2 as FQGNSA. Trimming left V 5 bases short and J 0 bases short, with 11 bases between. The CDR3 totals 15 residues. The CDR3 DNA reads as TGTGCCAGCAGCACGGACGGTTCCTCTGGAAACACCATATATTTT. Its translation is CASSTDGSSGNTIYF.

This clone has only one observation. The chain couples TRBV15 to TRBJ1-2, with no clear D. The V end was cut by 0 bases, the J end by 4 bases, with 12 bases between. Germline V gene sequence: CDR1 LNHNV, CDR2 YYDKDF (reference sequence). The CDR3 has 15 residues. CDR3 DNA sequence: TGTGCCACCAGCAGAGATTCTTTGGCAACCTATGGCTACACCTTC. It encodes CATSRDSLATYGYTF.

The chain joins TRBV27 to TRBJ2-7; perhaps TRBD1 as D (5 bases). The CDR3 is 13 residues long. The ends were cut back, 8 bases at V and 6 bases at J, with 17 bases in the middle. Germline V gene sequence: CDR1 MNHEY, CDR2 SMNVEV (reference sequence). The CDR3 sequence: CASARGQAREQYF. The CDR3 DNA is TGTGCCAGCGCAAGGGGCCAGGCCCGCGAGCAGTACTTC.

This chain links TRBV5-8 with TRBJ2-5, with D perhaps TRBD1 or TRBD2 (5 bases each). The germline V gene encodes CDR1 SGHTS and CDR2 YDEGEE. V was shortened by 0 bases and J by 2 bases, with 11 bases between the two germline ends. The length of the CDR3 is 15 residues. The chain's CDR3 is CASSLDQGPQETQYF. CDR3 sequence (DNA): TGTGCCAGCAGCTTGGACCAGGGACCTCAAGAGACCCAGTACTTC. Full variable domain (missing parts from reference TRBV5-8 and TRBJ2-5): EAGVTQSPTHLIKTRGQQATLRCSPISGHTSVYWYQQALGLGLQFLLWYDEGEERNRGNFPPRFSGRQFPNYSSELNVNALELEDSALYLCASSLDQGPQETQYFGPGTRLLVL.

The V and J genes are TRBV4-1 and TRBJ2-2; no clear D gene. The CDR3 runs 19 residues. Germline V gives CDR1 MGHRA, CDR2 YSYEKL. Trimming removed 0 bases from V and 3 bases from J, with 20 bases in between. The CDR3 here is CASSQDQETPGRDTGELFF. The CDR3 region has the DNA TGCGCCAGCAGCCAAGACCAAGAAACCCCAGGACGTGACACCGGGGAGCTGTTTTTT.

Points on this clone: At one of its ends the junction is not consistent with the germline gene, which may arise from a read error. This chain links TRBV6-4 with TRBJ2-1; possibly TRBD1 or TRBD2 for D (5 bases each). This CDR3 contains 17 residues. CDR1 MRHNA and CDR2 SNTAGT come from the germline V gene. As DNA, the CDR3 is TGTGCCAGCAGTTCTCGTTCGGGACCTCAACCCTACAGTGAGCAGTTCTTC. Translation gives CASSSRSGPQPYSEQFF.

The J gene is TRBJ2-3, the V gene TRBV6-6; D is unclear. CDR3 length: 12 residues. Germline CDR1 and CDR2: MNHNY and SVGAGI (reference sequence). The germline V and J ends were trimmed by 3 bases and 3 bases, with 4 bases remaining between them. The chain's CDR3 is CASSYGTDTQYF. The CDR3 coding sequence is TGTGCCAGCAGTTATGGGACAGATACGCAGTATTTT.

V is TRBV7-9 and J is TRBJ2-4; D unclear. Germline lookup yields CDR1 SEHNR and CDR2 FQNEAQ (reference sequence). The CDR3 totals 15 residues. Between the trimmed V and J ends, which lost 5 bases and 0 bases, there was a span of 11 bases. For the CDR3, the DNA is TGTGCCAGCAGCCCCAGCATAGGAGCCAAAAACATTCAGTACTTC. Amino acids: CASSPSIGAKNIQYF.

CDR3 DNA sequence: TGTGCCAGCAGTTTCAGCAGGGGGACGAACACTGAAGCTTTCTTT. Amino acid sequence: CASSFSRGTNTEAFF. The chain joins TRBV28 to TRBJ1-1, with 7 positions matching TRBD1. Germline assignment: CDR1 MDHEN and CDR2 SYDVKM. The CDR3 is 15 residues long. V dropped 3 bases and J dropped 1; count of bases not matched to a gene: 5.

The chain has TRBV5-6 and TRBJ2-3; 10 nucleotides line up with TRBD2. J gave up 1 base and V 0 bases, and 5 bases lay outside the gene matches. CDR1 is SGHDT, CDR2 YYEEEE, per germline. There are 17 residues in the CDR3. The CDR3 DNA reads TGTGCCAGCAGCTTGGATTCGGGGACTAGCGGCACAGATACGCAGTATTTT. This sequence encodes CASSLDSGTSGTDTQYF. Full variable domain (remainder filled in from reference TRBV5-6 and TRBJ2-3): DAGVTQSPTHLIKTRGQQVTLRCSPKSGHDTVSWYQQALGQGPQFIFQYYEEEERQRGNFPDRFSGHQFPNYSSELNVNALLLGDSALYLCASSLDSGTSGTDTQYFGPGTRLTVL.

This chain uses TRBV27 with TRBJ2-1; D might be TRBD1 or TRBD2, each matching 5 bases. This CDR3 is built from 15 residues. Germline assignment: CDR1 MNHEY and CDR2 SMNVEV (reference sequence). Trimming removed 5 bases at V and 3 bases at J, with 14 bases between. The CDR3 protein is CASSTPGTNYNEQFF. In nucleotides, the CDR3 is TGTGCCAGCAGTACCCCCGGGACCAACTACAATGAGCAGTTCTTC.

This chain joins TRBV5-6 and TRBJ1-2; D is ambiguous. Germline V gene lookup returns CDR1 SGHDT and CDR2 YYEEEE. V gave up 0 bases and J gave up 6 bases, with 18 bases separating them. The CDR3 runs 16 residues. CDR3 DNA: TGTGCCAGCAGCTTGGGGGCCTTAAGGCCACCTCATGGCTACACCTTC. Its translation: CASSLGALRPPHGYTF. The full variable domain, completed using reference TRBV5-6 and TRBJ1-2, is DAGVTQSPTHLIKTRGQQVTLRCSPKSGHDTVSWYQQALGQGPQFIFQYYEEEERQRGNFPDRFSGHQFPNYSSELNVNALLLGDSALYLCASSLGALRPPHGYTFGSGTRLTVV.

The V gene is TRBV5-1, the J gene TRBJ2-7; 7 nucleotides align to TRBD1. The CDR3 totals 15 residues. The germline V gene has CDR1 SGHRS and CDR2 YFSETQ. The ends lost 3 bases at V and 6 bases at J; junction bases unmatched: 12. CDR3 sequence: CASSYWDSPNSEQYF. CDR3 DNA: TGCGCCAGCAGCTACTGGGACAGTCCTAACTCCGAGCAGTACTTC.

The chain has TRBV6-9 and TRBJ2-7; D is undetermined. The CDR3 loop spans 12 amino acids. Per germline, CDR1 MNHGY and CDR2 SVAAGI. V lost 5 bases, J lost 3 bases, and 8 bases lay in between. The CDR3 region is CASSESGYEQYF. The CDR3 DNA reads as TGTGCCAGCAGTGAATCTGGCTACGAGCAGTACTTC.

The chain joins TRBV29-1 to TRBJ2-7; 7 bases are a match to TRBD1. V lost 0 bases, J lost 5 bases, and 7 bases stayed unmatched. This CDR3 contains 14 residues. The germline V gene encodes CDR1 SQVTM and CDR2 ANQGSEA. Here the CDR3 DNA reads TGCAGCGTTGAAGATGGACAGGTTGGGAACGAGCAGTACTTC. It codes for CSVEDGQVGNEQYF.

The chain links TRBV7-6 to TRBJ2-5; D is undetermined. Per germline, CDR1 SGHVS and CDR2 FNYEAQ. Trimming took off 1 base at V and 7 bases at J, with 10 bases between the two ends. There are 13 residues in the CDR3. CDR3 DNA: TGTGCCAGCAGCTTAGAGGCCCTTCGGACCCAGTACTTC. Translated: CASSLEALRTQYF. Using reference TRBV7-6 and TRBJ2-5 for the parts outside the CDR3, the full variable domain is GAGVSQSPRYKVTKRGQDVALRCDPISGHVSLYWYRQALGQGPEFLTYFNYEAQQDKSGLPNDRFSAERPEGSISTLTIQRTEQRDSAMYRCASSLEALRTQYFGPGTRLLVL.

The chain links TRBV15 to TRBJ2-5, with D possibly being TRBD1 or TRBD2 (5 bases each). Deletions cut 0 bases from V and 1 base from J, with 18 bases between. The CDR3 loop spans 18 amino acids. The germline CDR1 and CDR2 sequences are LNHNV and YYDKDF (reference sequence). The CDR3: CATSRDVGPERPQETQYF. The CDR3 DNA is TGTGCCACCAGCAGAGATGTGGGACCCGAACGACCCCAAGAGACCCAGTACTTC.

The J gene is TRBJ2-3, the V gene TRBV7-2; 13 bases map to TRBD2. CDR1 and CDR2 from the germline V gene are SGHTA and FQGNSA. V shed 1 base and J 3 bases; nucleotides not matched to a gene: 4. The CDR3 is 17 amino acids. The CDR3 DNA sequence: TGTGCCAGCAGCTTAGTAGGACTAGCGGGAGTTACAGATACGCAGTATTTT. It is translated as CASSLVGLAGVTDTQYF. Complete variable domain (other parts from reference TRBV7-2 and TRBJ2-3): GAGVSQSPSNKVTEKGKDVELRCDPISGHTALYWYRQSLGQGLEFLIYFQGNSAPDKSGLPSDRFSAERTGGSVSTLTIQRTQQEDSAVYLCASSLVGLAGVTDTQYFGPGTRLTVL.

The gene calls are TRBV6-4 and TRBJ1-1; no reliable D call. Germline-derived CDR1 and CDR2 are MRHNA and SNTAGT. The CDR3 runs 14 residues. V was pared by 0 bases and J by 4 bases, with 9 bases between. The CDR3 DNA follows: TGTGCCAGCAGTGACTCGCGGAATGGCACTGAAGCTTTCTTT. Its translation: CASSDSRNGTEAFF.

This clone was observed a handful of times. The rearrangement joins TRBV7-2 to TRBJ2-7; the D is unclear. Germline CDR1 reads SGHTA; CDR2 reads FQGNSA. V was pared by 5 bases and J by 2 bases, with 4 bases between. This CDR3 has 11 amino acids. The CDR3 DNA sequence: TGTGCCAGCAGCACAGCCTACGAGCAGTACTTC. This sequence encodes CASSTAYEQYF.